This record covers a single T cell receptor beta chain. Per the study methods: Estimation of nucleated cell counts was performed using reference gene primer amplification. Assay: immunoSEQ multiplex PCR; the TCRdb copy retains only in-frame clones and omits some. V, J and clone size are those of that table, while D and trimming were read from the DNA. The sample gives approximately 220,000 clones, approximately 84% of which show up once; approximately 3% is in the top ten. The sample is drawn from a study of blood T cell repertoires in COVID-19. Study as a whole: Collection of acute and convalescent COVID-19 samples took place in the United States, Italy and Spain. Sample material is recorded as cDNA or gDNA derived from T cells, B-cell-depleted T cells, or PBMCs.

CDR3 size: 16 residues. V shed 4 bases, J shed 3 bases, and the junction held 10 bases outside the gene matches. Germline V gene lookup returns CDR1 SGHNT and CDR2 YYREEE (reference sequence). This chain connects TRBV5-4 to TRBJ2-7; 10 bases line up with TRBD1. Sequences were obtained from peripheral blood. The sequence derives from a woman in her twenties or thirties who had recovered from COVID-19. Written as DNA, the CDR3 is TGTGCCAGCAGCACCAGGGACAGGGGAATTCTCTACGAGCAGTACTTC. Translation: CASSTRDRGILYEQYF.